Listed below are T cell receptor beta chains from one sample, sequenced in a study of T cell responses to AZD1222 COVID-19 vaccine. Libraries were prepared by immunoSEQ multiplex PCR; TCRdb keeps only in-frame clonotypes and omits some of them. The sample gives some 97,000 clones, around nine tenths of which show up once; approximately 3.3% is in the top ten. This specimen consisted of peripheral blood, obtained on day 0 of AZD1222 vaccination. Source of these receptors: an adult in good health. Both conserved end residues are part of each CDR3. D genes are given only for firm matches.

>TRBJ1-3|TRBV11-2|NA
CASSLAPGNRGNTIYF
>TRBJ2-1|TRBV7-7|NA
CASSLGAKGGEQFF
>TRBJ1-1|TRBV7-9|NA
CASSQGGNTEAFF
>TRBJ2-7|TRBV6-6|TRBD2
CASSPPSSGVIDEQYF
>TRBJ1-3|TRBV7-2|TRBD1
CASSLGGAGGYSGNTIYF
>TRBJ1-2|TRBV18|NA
CASSPTLRAGYTF
>TRBJ1-4|TRBV19|TRBD1
CASSMGQGARKLFF
>TRBJ1-1|TRBV5-4|TRBD1
CASTQIDRDSNTEAFF
>TRBJ1-5|TRBV30|NA
CAWSPTGFNQPQHF
>TRBJ2-1|TRBV3-1/TRBV3-2|NA
CASSPWTVSYNEQFF
>TRBJ1-3|TRBV3-1/TRBV3-2|NA
CASSQGRDASGRDTIYF
>TRBJ1-2|TRBV5-1|TRBD1
CASSPGDRVGGYTF
>TRBJ1-4|TRBV7-9|TRBD1
CASTQGANSEKLFF
>TRBJ1-6|TRBV30|TRBD1
CAWSAGQDNSPLHF
>TRBJ1-5|TRBV30|TRBD1
CAWSPQGDQPQHF
>TRBJ1-1|TRBV18|NA
CASSPSTEAFF
>TRBJ1-2|TRBV6-5|NA
CASSAPGSYGYTF
>TRBJ1-2|TRBV3-1/TRBV3-2|TRBD1
CASSQSGTGGYYGYTF
>TRBJ2-5|TRBV7-8|TRBD1
CASRAYRGTRETQYF
>TRBJ2-1|TRBV5-6|TRBD2
CASSLGTRDNEQFF
>TRBJ1-6|TRBV9|TRBD1
CASSAGQNNSPLHF
>TRBJ1-2|TRBV7-9|TRBD1
CASSSSGTGNGYTF
>TRBJ2-3|TRBV5-3|NA
CARSLGGDTQYF
>TRBJ2-6|TRBV9|TRBD2
CASSPGLAGANVLTF
>TRBJ1-2|TRBV4-1|NA
CASSQEKGFNYGYTF
>TRBJ1-2|TRBV11-3|NA
CASSLCGYTF
>TRBJ1-1|TRBV27|NA
CASRKGGYTEAFF
>TRBJ1-5|TRBV19|NA
CASSTNWGSNQPQHF
>TRBJ2-2|TRBV5-1|TRBD1
CASGPGQGAPGELFF
>TRBJ2-3|TRBV4-1|NA
CASSQDNGAIGTDTQYF
>TRBJ2-1|TRBV7-2|NA
CASSLRRVRDEQFF
>TRBJ2-1|TRBV10-3|TRBD1
CATGQGALNEQFF
>TRBJ1-4|TRBV5-1|NA
CASSLRQGGEKLFF
>TRBJ2-7|TRBV28|NA
CASISGGDRYEQYF
>TRBJ2-1|TRBV7-2|NA
CASSTDAPQQFF
>TRBJ2-2|TRBV20-1|NA
CSASRQFTKLTGELFF
>TRBJ2-7|TRBV7-2|NA
CASSWTQGNEQYF
>TRBJ2-7|TRBV7-2|TRBD1
CASSLGQGVVDEQYF
>TRBJ2-1|TRBV19|NA
CASSEGTGRLAGYNEQFF
>TRBJ1-5|TRBV6-2/TRBV6-3|NA
CASSYGGGSQPQHF
>TRBJ1-2|TRBV2|NA
CASSVQGTGYTF
>TRBJ1-2|TRBV4-1|TRBD1
CASSQNKLQGASYGYTF
>TRBJ1-1|TRBV7-2|NA
CASSLGDRRMNTEAFF
>TRBJ1-3|TRBV5-1|TRBD1
CASSCDRVALAAGNTIYF
>TRBJ2-2|TRBV4-2|NA
CASSQVDRFTGELFF
>TRBJ2-3|TRBV19|NA
CATASSTDTQYF
>TRBJ1-2|TRBV7-2|NA
CASSLEAQAVYGYTF
>TRBJ1-5|TRBV5-5|NA
CASSLGISSNQPQHF